This T cell receptor beta chain is from a study of cytomegalovirus exposure and HLA in healthy donors. A remark on this clone: Its antigen is unknown.

Trimming cost V 2 bases and J 4 bases; bases outside gene matches: 5. Germline-derived CDR1 and CDR2 are MNHNY and SVGAGI (reference sequence). This CDR3 has 15 amino acids. Study observations and caveats: Roughly uniform sequencing depth across donors was assumed, possibly incorrectly. Later on, an analysis showed TCR association rates differing by HLA locus, with DRB1 the most and HLA-C the fewest. Later work associated 16,951 TCR beta sequences with HLA alleles at 0.05 false discovery rate.

The PCR used 60 Vbeta and 13 Jbeta primers. Profiled with immunoSEQ multiplex PCR; TCRdb holds only in-frame clones, not every one. This sample carries 65,000 to 90,000 clones, with roughly 3.8% going to the ten biggest clones. The receptor was derived from a female donor in good health and CMV-seropositive. Sequencing was done on a sample of PBMCs. The rearrangement joins TRBV6-6 to TRBJ2-7, with TRBD2 identical over 10 bases. This chain's CDR3 is CASSYDSSGGYEQYF. The DNA for the CDR3 is TGTGCCAGCAGTTACGATTCTAGCGGGGGATACGAGCAGTACTTC.